This record covers a single T cell receptor beta chain. With 60 Vbeta and 13 Jbeta primers, the PCR was carried out. Per the original data handling: The authors later counted 65 million to 80 million unique TCR beta chains, some 11 million of them shared. TCRdb's copy holds only in-frame clones and misses some; the assay was immunoSEQ multiplex PCR. V and J calls and clone size are given by that table; D and trimming were obtained from the DNA. The table has under 200,000 clones, 60% to 80% seen once. This sample was included in a study of cytomegalovirus exposure and HLA in healthy donors. The TCR sequence derives from a woman aged 25-40 years in good health and CMV-seronegative. The material sequenced was PBMCs.

The CDR3 DNA sequence: TGTGCCAGCAGTCCTGCGGGCCGAAACACTGAAGCTTTCTTT. Translated, it gives CASSPAGRNTEAFF. V and J are TRBV28 and TRBJ1-1; no reliable D call. Germline loops: CDR1 MDHEN, CDR2 SYDVKM. Trimming left V 5 bases short and J 2 bases short, with 12 bases between. CDR3 size: 14 residues.